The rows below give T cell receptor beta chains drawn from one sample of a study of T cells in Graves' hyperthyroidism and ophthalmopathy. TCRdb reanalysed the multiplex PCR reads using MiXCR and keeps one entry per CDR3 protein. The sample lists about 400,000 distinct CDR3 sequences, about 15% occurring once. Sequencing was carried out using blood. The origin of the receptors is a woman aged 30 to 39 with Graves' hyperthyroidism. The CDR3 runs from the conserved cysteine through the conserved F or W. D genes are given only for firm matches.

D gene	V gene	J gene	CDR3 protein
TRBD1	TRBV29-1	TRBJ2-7	CSVFLQGSYEQYF
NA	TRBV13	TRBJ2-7	CASSLLYGGLSGEQYF
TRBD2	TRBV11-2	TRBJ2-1	CASSRTSGRANNEQFF
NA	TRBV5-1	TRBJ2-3	CASSLVGEITDTQYF
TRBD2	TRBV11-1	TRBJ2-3	CASSLWTSEIPTDTQYF
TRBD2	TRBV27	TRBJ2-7	CASSPFLASGYEQYF
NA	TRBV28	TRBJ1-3	CASSPYSGPIYF
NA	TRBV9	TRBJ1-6	CASSVGWKASYNSPLHF
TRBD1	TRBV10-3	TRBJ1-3	CAISRDSGDTIYF
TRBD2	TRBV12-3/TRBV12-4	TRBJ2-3	CASSQGTSGRATDTQYF
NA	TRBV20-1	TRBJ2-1	CSAGHNEQFF
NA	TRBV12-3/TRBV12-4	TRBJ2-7	CASSLYGGSTPYEQYF
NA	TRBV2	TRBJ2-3	CASKVDTQYF
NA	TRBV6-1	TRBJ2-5	CASTRDGKETQYF